These 21 T cell receptor beta chains originate from one sample sequenced in a study of blood T cells in healthy people across ages. A second PCR of roughly 7 to 11 cycles used a sample-barcoded 5' primer and a J-beta primer mix. TCRdb re-called the 5' RACE reads with MiXCR, one entry per CDR3 protein. The sample includes hundreds of thousands of distinct CDR3 sequences, around 30% of them seen just once. The sequenced sample was blood. The source of these receptors is a woman of 80 years or more in good health.

The chain uses TRBV7-9 and TRBJ2-3; 12 nucleotides agree with TRBD2. The ends lost 5 bases at V and 8 bases at J; junction bases unmatched: 8. The CDR3 has 15 residues. Per the germline V gene, CDR1 is SEHNR and CDR2 is FQNEAQ (reference sequence). The CDR3 reads CASSMGLAGRGTQYF. The CDR3 DNA follows: TGTGCCAGCAGCATGGGACTAGCGGGCCGCGGTACGCAGTATTTT.

This clonotype has at least ten counts. The chain joins TRBV20-1 to TRBJ2-7; 8 positions match TRBD2. The junction had 9 bases not matched to a gene; V was cut back by 5 bases and J by 0 bases. The CDR3 has 15 residues. In germline, CDR1 is DFQATT, CDR2 SNEGSKA (reference sequence). The DNA for the CDR3 is TGCAGTGCTCTTAGAACTAGCGGTACCTCCTACGAGCAGTACTTC. It specifies CSALRTSGTSYEQYF.

The chain employs TRBV12-3 or TRBV12-4 and TRBJ2-4, with D hard to call. This CDR3 has 16 residues. The V gene lost 6 bases and the J gene lost 0 bases, with 15 bases spanning the gap. Written as DNA, the CDR3 is TGTGCCAGCAGCCCCAGGAGAGAGTTAGCCAAAAACATTCAGTACTTC. This sequence encodes CASSPRRELAKNIQYF.

The chain links TRBV30 to TRBJ2-1; D gene ambiguous. The V and J ends lost 4 bases and 5 bases respectively, with 18 bases between them. Looked up from germline, CDR1 is GTSNPN and CDR2 is SVGIG (reference sequence). CDR3 length: 15 residues. CDR3 sequence: CAWTRASYRHNEQFF. The CDR3 DNA is TGTGCCTGGACCCGGGCCTCATATCGCCACAATGAGCAGTTCTTC.

As concerns this clonotype: One base away lies a much larger clone, so this may be a sequencing read error. The chain links TRBV20-1 to TRBJ2-3, with 7 bases that match TRBD1. CDR3 length: 17 amino acids. Germline assignment: CDR1 DFQATT and CDR2 SNEGSKA (reference sequence). Written as DNA, the CDR3 is TGCAGTGCTAGAGTCGTTATGGGCAGGGGGTTGACAGGTACGCAGTATTTT. Its protein product is CSARVVMGRGLTGTQYF.

This clonotype was seen ten or more times. The CDR3 bases are TGTGCCAGCAGCTCCAGGGGGGGGACCCAAGAGACCCAGTACTTC. Protein product: CASSSRGGTQETQYF. The rearrangement links TRBV7-9 to TRBJ2-5, with D possibly called TRBD1 or TRBD2 (7 bases each). This CDR3 has 15 amino acids. From germline, CDR1 is SEHNR and CDR2 FQNEAQ (reference sequence). V was shortened by 4 bases and J by 1 base, with 13 bases between the two germline ends.

The rearrangement links TRBV6-2 or TRBV6-3 to TRBJ1-1; perhaps TRBD1 as D (6 bases). V was pared by 6 bases and J by 5 bases, with 22 bases between. The CDR3 runs 16 residues. The V gene's germline CDR1 is MNHEY and CDR2 SVGEGT. The CDR3: CASSTPGGLGGTEAFF. CDR3 nucleotides: TGTGCCAGCAGCACCCCTGGGGGGCTAGGAGGGACTGAAGCTTTCTTT.

About this clonotype itself: With a much larger clone just one base away, this may be a read error. The chain links TRBV14 to TRBJ2-1; 7 bases map to TRBD2. CDR3 size: 15 residues. CDR1 SGHDN and CDR2 FVKESK come from the germline V gene. J was trimmed by 10 bases and V by 4 bases; bases with no gene match: 13. The CDR3 coding sequence is TGTGCCAGCAGCCGCCGCGGAGGGGAGGGATACGAGCAGTTCTTC. Its translation is CASSRRGGEGYEQFF. Full variable domain (outside the CDR3, taken from reference TRBV14 and TRBJ2-1): EAGVTQFPSHSVIEKGQTVTLRCDPISGHDNLYWYRRVMGKEIKFLLHFVKESKQDESGMPNNRFLAERTGGTYSTLKVQPAELEDSGVYFCASSRRGGEGYEQFFGPGTRLTVL.

As concerns this clonotype: Being one base from a much bigger clone, this may be a read error. The gene calls are TRBV6-6 and TRBJ2-1, with D perhaps TRBD1 (6 bases). The germline V gene encodes CDR1 MNHNY and CDR2 SVGAGI (reference sequence). The CDR3 length is 12 residues. The CDR3: CAGRQVFNEQFF. In nucleotides, the CDR3 is TGTGCCGGCAGACAGGTTTTCAATGAGCAGTTCTTC.

The chain recombines TRBV29-1 with TRBJ2-7, with 8 bases identical to TRBD2. J gave up 0 bases and V 7 bases, and 8 bases lay outside the gene matches. The CDR3 is 14 residues long. The germline V gene encodes CDR1 SQVTM and CDR2 ANQGSEA. CDR3 protein: CSAGGGTYSYEQYF. CDR3 DNA sequence: TGCAGCGCCGGGGGGGGGACTTACTCCTACGAGCAGTACTTC.

Only a few counts were recorded for this clonotype. The chain recombines TRBV5-1 with TRBJ1-1; D unclear. Trimming removed 4 bases from V and 0 bases from J, with 13 bases in between. CDR1 is SGHRS and CDR2 is YFSETQ in the germline V gene. The CDR3 is made up of 15 amino acids. CDR3 bases: TGCGCCAGCAGCGGCGCTGACGGCCTGAACACTGAAGCTTTCTTT. It yields the protein CASSGADGLNTEAFF.

This clonotype was counted at least ten times. The chain uses TRBV10-3 and TRBJ2-7; 9 nucleotides line up with TRBD2. CDR3 length: 14 amino acids. V trimming: 3 bases; J trimming: 3 bases; junction bases outside the gene matches: 3. In germline, CDR1 is ENHRY, CDR2 SYGVKD. CDR3 bases: TGTGCCATCAGTGACAGACTAGCGGTCTACGAGCAGTACTTC. It codes for CAISDRLAVYEQYF.

The table lists this clonotype with a few counts. The chain employs TRBV29-1 and TRBJ1-1, with 10 bases lining up with TRBD1. The germline CDR1 and CDR2 sequences are SQVTM and ANQGSEA. CDR3 length: 15 residues. The trim removed 6 bases at V and 0 bases at J, leaving 7 bases unmatched. DNA for the CDR3: TGCAGCGTCAGACAGGGGGCTATCATGAACACTGAAGCTTTCTTT. It yields the protein CSVRQGAIMNTEAFF.

This clonotype was seen ten or more times. The J gene is TRBJ1-4, the V gene TRBV12-3 or TRBV12-4; D is undetermined. This CDR3 is built from 13 residues. The V and J ends lost 1 base and 7 bases respectively, with 7 bases between them. The CDR3 here is CASSLGGSEKLFF. As DNA, the CDR3 is TGTGCCAGCAGTTTAGGTGGGAGTGAAAAACTGTTTTTT.

In its sample, this clonotype was seen many times. The chain uses TRBV2 and TRBJ2-4, with TRBD1 matching 10 bases. This CDR3 contains 13 residues. In germline, CDR1 is SNHLY, CDR2 FYNNEI. J was trimmed by 6 bases and V by 8 bases; bases with no gene match: 4. The CDR3 sequence is CASGGQGSNIQYF. Here the CDR3 DNA reads TGTGCCAGCGGGGGACAGGGGTCAAACATTCAGTACTTC. The full variable domain, its missing parts supplied by reference TRBV2 and TRBJ2-4, is EPEVTQTPSHQVTQMGQEVILRCVPISNHLYFYWYRQILGQKVEFLVSFYNNEISEKSEIFDDQFSVERPDGSNFTLKIRSTKLEDSAMYFCASGGQGSNIQYFGAGTRLSVL.

This rearrangement joins TRBV20-1 to TRBJ1-4; maybe TRBD1 (5 bases). The CDR3 extends over 13 amino acids. The germline V gene encodes CDR1 DFQATT and CDR2 SNEGSKA (reference sequence). The ends were cut back, 3 bases at V and 5 bases at J, with 10 bases in the middle. The CDR3 sequence: CSASRAGNEKLFF. The CDR3, as DNA: TGCAGTGCTAGTAGGGCAGGGAATGAAAAACTGTTTTTT.

There are many counts of this clonotype. CDR3 DNA: TGTGCCAGCAGTGGGGGACAGGAGGTTTTTAGTGAGCAGTTCTTC. Protein sequence: CASSGGQEVFSEQFF. V and J are TRBV6-1 and TRBJ2-1, with 8 bases that match TRBD1. Germline CDR1 reads MNHNS; CDR2 reads SASEGT. V was clipped by 4 bases and J by 9 bases; unmatched bases: 11. CDR3 length: 15 residues.

Only a few counts were recorded for this clonotype. The chain employs TRBV7-7 and TRBJ2-5; TRBD2 agrees at 9 bases. Trimming cost V 4 bases and J 2 bases; bases outside gene matches: 5. The CDR3 consists of 15 residues. CDR1 and CDR2 (germline): SSHAT, FNYEAQ (reference sequence). In DNA, the CDR3 is TGTGCCAGCAGCTCAGCGGGAGGCCTACAAGAGACCCAGTACTTC. Translation gives CASSSAGGLQETQYF.

This clonotype was seen at least ten times. The chain employs TRBV29-1 and TRBJ1-2; 9 bases match TRBD1. With 7 bases clipped from V and 3 bases from J, the junction kept 15 bases outside the gene matches. The germline CDR1 and CDR2 sequences are SQVTM and ANQGSEA. The CDR3 totals 16 residues. The CDR3: CSAYPGTGLRHYGYTF. The CDR3 DNA sequence: TGCAGCGCCTACCCCGGGACAGGGTTACGGCACTATGGCTACACCTTC.

In its sample, this clonotype was seen many times. The chain links TRBV2 to TRBJ1-6; 7 bases fit TRBD1. V was clipped by 5 bases and J by 0 bases; unmatched bases: 1. The CDR3 extends over 15 amino acids. The germline V gene has CDR1 SNHLY and CDR2 FYNNEI. The CDR3 sequence: CASSPGGSYNSPLHF. Written as DNA, the CDR3 is TGTGCCAGCAGTCCAGGGGGCTCCTATAATTCACCCCTCCACTTT.

With respect to this clonotype: A much larger clone differs by one base, so this may be a read error. This rearrangement joins TRBV5-1 to TRBJ2-5; TRBD1 aligns across 9 bases. V shed 3 bases, J shed 11 bases, and the junction held 11 bases outside the gene matches. The CDR3 is 14 residues long. The germline CDR1 and CDR2 sequences are SGHRS and YFSETQ. Here the CDR3 DNA reads TGCGCCAGCAGCTCTAGGACAGGGGACAATGAGCAGTACTTC. Residues: CASSSRTGDNEQYF.